This T cell receptor (beta chain) originates from a study of T-cell memory formation after mild COVID-19. Study in general: TCR clusters showed largely donor specificity.

The CDR3 length is 13 residues. V gave up 3 bases and J gave up 7 bases, with 7 bases separating them. Per the germline V gene, CDR1 is SEHNR and CDR2 is FQNEAQ (reference sequence). TCRdb redid the calling of the 5' RACE reads with MiXCR, one entry per CDR3 protein. The table shows just over 350,000 distinct CDR3 sequences, with roughly an eighth occurring only once. There are a few counts of this clonotype. This TCR was recovered from a man in his late teens or twenties who had mild COVID-19 (a few samples of this study predate the infection). Cell type and time point are not known. The chain carries TRBV7-9 and TRBJ1-6, with D unclear. What was sequenced was PBMCs or a T cell subset sorted from them (not recorded which). The DNA of the CDR3 is TGTGCCAGCAGCTTCGACGGGAATTCACCCCTCCACTTT. This gives the protein CASSFDGNSPLHF.